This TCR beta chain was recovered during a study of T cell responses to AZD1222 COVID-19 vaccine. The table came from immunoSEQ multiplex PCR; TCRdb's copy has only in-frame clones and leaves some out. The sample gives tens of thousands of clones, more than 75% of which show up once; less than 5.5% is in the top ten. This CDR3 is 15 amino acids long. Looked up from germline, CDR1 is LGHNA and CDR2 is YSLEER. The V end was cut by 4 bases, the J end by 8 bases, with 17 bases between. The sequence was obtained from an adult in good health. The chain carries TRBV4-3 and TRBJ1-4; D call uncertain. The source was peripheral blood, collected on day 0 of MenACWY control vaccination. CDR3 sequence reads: CASSPRGPGKEKLFF. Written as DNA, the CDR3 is TGCGCCAGCAGCCCCCGTGGGCCGGGGAAAGAAAAACTGTTTTTT.